This is a list of T cell receptor beta chains from one sample in a study of blood T cell repertoires in COVID-19. Measured with immunoSEQ multiplex PCR; TCRdb has only the in-frame clones, and not every one. The sample includes over 250,000 clones, around 89% of them seen just once. The sequenced material came from peripheral blood. These receptors were taken from a woman in her sixties with acute or convalescent COVID-19. CDR3s include the opening cysteine and the closing phenylalanine or tryptophan. Each record gives: D gene, J gene, V gene, clone size, CDR3 length, CDR3 protein, CDR3 DNA. A D gene is named only where the DNA matches it firmly. Clone size is stated in some rows and not others, as once, few, many or a class when expanded.

-,TRBJ1-4,TRBV29-1,once,14,CSVGPRHVNEKLFF,TGCAGCGTTGGGCCCCGACACGTTAATGAAAAACTGTTTTTT
TRBD2,TRBJ2-3,TRBV7-3,-,15,CASSRAGDATDTQYF,TGTGCCAGCAGTCGAGCGGGGGACGCCACAGATACGCAGTATTTT
TRBD1,TRBJ2-7,TRBV5-5,-,16,CASSLALGQGLSEQYF,TGTGCCAGCAGCTTGGCCTTAGGACAGGGCTTATCCGAGCAGTACTTC
-,TRBJ1-2,TRBV24-1,few,14,CATSDPGRGYGYTF,TGTGCCACCAGTGATCCCGGGAGGGGTTATGGCTACACCTTC
-,TRBJ1-1,TRBV15,once,12,CATSRKGAEAFF,TGTGCCACCAGCAGAAAAGGGGCTGAAGCTTTCTTT
-,TRBJ2-3,TRBV7-9,once,13,CASSLQGTDTQYF,TGTGCCAGCAGCTTACAGGGGACAGATACGCAGTATTTT
TRBD1,TRBJ1-2,TRBV28,-,16,CASSLPSGQGNYGYTF,TGTGCCAGCAGTTTACCCTCGGGACAGGGGAACTATGGCTACACCTTC
TRBD1,TRBJ2-4,TRBV29-1,-,12,CSVGGQGNIQYF,TGCAGCGTCGGGGGACAGGGAAACATTCAGTACTTC
TRBD2,TRBJ2-2,TRBV9,-,17,CASSPQAGGLHTGELFF,TGTGCCAGCAGCCCCCAGGCGGGGGGGCTGCACACCGGGGAGCTGTTTTTT
-,TRBJ2-3,TRBV11-2,-,15,CASSPTGGWTDTQYF,TGTGCCAGCAGCCCAACTGGGGGGTGGACAGATACGCAGTATTTT
TRBD1,TRBJ1-2,TRBV25-1,-,17,CASSEFFRTGDNYGYTF,TGTGCCAGCAGTGAGTTTTTTAGGACAGGGGACAACTATGGCTACACCTTC
-,TRBJ1-1,TRBV6-5,-,14,CASSYPGMNTEAFF,TGTGCCAGCAGTTACCCAGGTATGAACACTGAAGCTTTCTTT
TRBD1,TRBJ2-7,TRBV28,-,15,CASSLSPGGSYEQYF,TGTGCCAGCAGTTTATCCCCAGGGGGCTCCTACGAGCAGTACTTC
-,TRBJ2-5,TRBV27,-,15,CASSSGRLYQETQYF,TGTGCCAGCAGTTCCGGGAGACTGTACCAAGAGACCCAGTACTTC
-,TRBJ2-5,TRBV28,-,13,CASSHPGQETQYF,TGTGCCAGCAGCCATCCGGGCCAAGAGACCCAGTACTTC
TRBD1,TRBJ1-6,TRBV4-1,-,17,CASSPGQAISYNSPLHF,TGCGCCAGCAGCCCGGGACAGGCAATCTCCTATAATTCACCCCTCCACTTT
-,TRBJ2-1,TRBV5-1,-,14,CASRPQVAYNEQFF,TGCGCCAGCAGACCCCAGGTGGCGTACAATGAGCAGTTCTTC
TRBD1,TRBJ1-5,TRBV10-3,-,15,CAISGDRESNQPQHF,TGTGCCATCAGTGGCGACAGGGAGAGCAATCAGCCCCAGCATTTT
TRBD1,TRBJ2-7,TRBV6-5,-,15,CASSYTIGQGGEQYF,TGTGCCAGCAGTTACACAATCGGACAGGGGGGCGAGCAGTACTTC
TRBD2,TRBJ2-1,TRBV29-1,-,16,CSVETGTSGRYNEQFF,TGCAGCGTTGAAACGGGGACTAGCGGGAGGTACAATGAGCAGTTCTTC
TRBD1,TRBJ1-5,TRBV4-2,few,15,CASSQAGTGISTQHF,TGTGCCAGCAGCCAAGCCGGGACAGGGATCAGTACCCAGCATTTT
TRBD2,TRBJ2-3,TRBV7-3,-,20,CASSSRGLAGPRGGTDTQYF,TGTGCCAGCAGCTCCCGAGGACTAGCGGGACCCAGGGGGGGCACAGATACGCAGTATTTT
TRBD1,TRBJ1-2,TRBV19,-,14,CASRADRGFRGYTF,TGTGCCAGTAGAGCTGACAGGGGGTTTAGAGGCTACACCTTC
-,TRBJ1-5,TRBV5-5,-,14,CASSLEGSRQPQHF,TGTGCCAGCAGCTTGGAAGGGAGTCGGCAGCCCCAGCATTTT
-,TRBJ2-1,TRBV5-1,many,14,CASSNGGQGYEQFF,TGCGCCAGCAGCAACGGGGGGCAGGGGTATGAGCAGTTCTTC
-,TRBJ1-5,TRBV18,-,18,CASSPTGRGHYSNQPQHF,TGTGCCAGCTCACCCACAGGGAGGGGCCATTATAGCAATCAGCCCCAGCATTTT
TRBD1,TRBJ1-5,TRBV27,few,14,CASAPGQAPQPQHF,TGTGCCAGCGCTCCGGGACAGGCTCCGCAGCCCCAGCATTTT
TRBD2,TRBJ2-1,TRBV14,-,13,CASSLVGGGEQFF,TGTGCCAGCAGCCTCGTTGGGGGGGGTGAGCAGTTCTTC
TRBD2,TRBJ2-3,TRBV5-4,-,16,CASSLAVSGGADTQYF,TGTGCCAGCAGCTTGGCGGTTAGCGGGGGGGCGGATACGCAGTATTTT
-,TRBJ2-7,TRBV5-6,-,15,CASSSLTGNPYEQYF,TGTGCCAGCAGTTCTTTGACAGGAAACCCCTACGAGCAGTACTTC
-,TRBJ1-2,TRBV27,-,13,CAVRGGPYYGYTF,TGTGCCGTCAGGGGAGGGCCTTACTATGGCTACACCTTC
TRBD1,TRBJ2-7,TRBV5-5,-,13,CASSSGQGYEQYF,TGTGCCAGCAGTTCAGGACAGGGCTACGAGCAGTACTTC
-,TRBJ1-5,TRBV7-9,-,16,CASSLGAGRDNQPQHF,TGTGCCAGCAGCTTAGGGGCAGGGAGGGACAATCAGCCCCAGCATTTT
-,TRBJ2-2,TRBV28,-,15,CASSRTTLTTGELFF,TGTGCCAGCAGCCGGACAACTCTCACCACCGGGGAGCTGTTTTTT
TRBD2,TRBJ2-1,TRBV18,-,15,CASSPDELAGWRQFF,TGTGCCAGCTCACCTGACGAACTAGCGGGGTGGAGGCAGTTCTTC
-,TRBJ2-7,TRBV5-4,-,14,CASSFSGSSYEQYF,TGTGCCAGCAGCTTTTCCGGGAGCTCCTACGAGCAGTACTTC
-,TRBJ1-1,TRBV11-2,-,15,CASSLEPGMNTEAFF,TGTGCCAGCAGCTTAGAACCAGGGATGAACACTGAAGCTTTCTTT
TRBD1,TRBJ2-1,TRBV5-1,-,13,CASSPGDRNEQFF,TGCGCCAGCAGTCCAGGGGACAGAAATGAGCAGTTCTTC
-,TRBJ1-1,TRBV9,-,13,CASSVALNTEAFF,TGTGCCAGCAGCGTAGCTCTTAACACTGAAGCTTTCTTT
-,TRBJ2-2,TRBV7-2,once,13,CASRLGGTGELFF,TGTGCCAGCAGACTTGGGGGGACCGGGGAGCTGTTTTTT
TRBD2,TRBJ2-7,TRBV28,-,14,CASSPSGRASEQYF,TGTGCCAGCAGCCCTAGCGGGAGGGCGAGTGAGCAGTACTTC
TRBD1,TRBJ1-2,TRBV27,-,15,CASSSSGTGGIGYTF,TGTGCCAGCAGTTCCTCCGGGACAGGGGGGATTGGCTACACCTTC
-,TRBJ1-3,TRBV27,-,16,CASSPGLYPSGNTIYF,TGTGCCAGCAGTCCTGGACTCTACCCCTCTGGAAACACCATATATTTT
TRBD1,TRBJ2-2,TRBV3-1/TRBV3-2,-,18,CASSQDRRQGSNTGELFF,TGTGCCAGCAGCCAAGATCGGAGACAGGGCTCGAACACCGGGGAGCTGTTTTTT
-,TRBJ2-1,TRBV5-6,-,15,CASSFRDNPNNEQFF,TGTGCCAGCAGCTTCCGGGACAACCCGAACAATGAGCAGTTCTTC
TRBD2,TRBJ2-1,TRBV19,-,16,CASSIFSGGVYNEQFF,TGTGCCAGTAGTATCTTTAGCGGGGGCGTTTACAATGAGCAGTTCTTC
TRBD2,TRBJ2-7,TRBV5-1,-,15,CASSFGERGAYEQYF,TGCGCCAGCAGCTTCGGAGAGCGGGGGGCCTACGAGCAGTACTTC
-,TRBJ1-2,TRBV5-4,-,15,CASSWMDSLNYGYTF,TGTGCCAGCAGCTGGATGGACAGCCTTAACTATGGCTACACCTTC
-,TRBJ1-3,TRBV4-3,few,15,CASSDLGQPGNTIYF,TGCGCCAGCAGCGACCTAGGCCAGCCCGGAAACACCATATATTTT
TRBD1,TRBJ1-5,TRBV30,once,14,CAWSLTGGRQPQHF,TGTGCCTGGAGTTTAACAGGGGGCCGGCAGCCCCAGCATTTT
TRBD2,TRBJ2-5,TRBV29-1,-,15,CSGLGLAGGGETQYF,TGCAGCGGTCTGGGACTAGCGGGGGGAGGAGAGACCCAGTACTTC
TRBD1,TRBJ1-6,TRBV4-3,-,16,CASSQSWDRGNSPLHF,TGCGCCAGCAGCCAGTCCTGGGACAGGGGAAATTCACCCCTCCACTTT
-,TRBJ1-2,TRBV28,-,12,CASSPGHPGYTF,TGTGCCAGCAGCCCGGGACACCCTGGCTACACCTTC
-,TRBJ2-3,TRBV30,-,14,CAWSVPDSSDTQYF,TGTGCCTGGAGTGTACCAGACAGCTCAGATACGCAGTATTTT
-,TRBJ1-1,TRBV5-1,-,14,CASSAGQRHTEAFF,TGCGCCAGCAGCGCCGGACAGCGCCACACTGAAGCTTTCTTT
TRBD1,TRBJ1-5,TRBV24-1,-,17,CATSEGRTGAARQPQHF,TGTGCCACCAGTGAGGGACGGACAGGGGCGGCGAGACAGCCCCAGCATTTT
TRBD1,TRBJ1-5,TRBV6-2/TRBV6-3,-,15,CASSGQGRGSQPQHF,TGTGCCAGCAGTGGACAGGGAAGGGGGAGTCAGCCCCAGCATTTT